These 5 T cell receptor beta chains share one sample of origin, sequenced in a study of cytomegalovirus exposure and HLA in healthy donors. Use of 60 Vbeta and 13 Jbeta primers characterized the PCR. The protocol was immunoSEQ multiplex PCR, while the TCRdb copy is restricted to in-frame clones and leaves out a portion. Of about 140,000 clones listed, 70% to 75% are singletons. The specimen was PBMCs. The receptors stem from a human donor in good health.

The chain recombines TRBV7-9 with TRBJ2-1; TRBD1 aligns across 7 bases. Germline CDR1 reads SEHNR; CDR2 reads FQNEAQ (reference sequence). Losses at the gene ends were 7 bases for V and 4 bases for J; bases not matched to a gene: 4. The CDR3 covers 13 residues. CDR3 amino acids: CASTGQPYNEQFF. The DNA for the CDR3 is TGTGCCAGCACGGGACAGCCATACAATGAGCAGTTCTTC.

This chain joins TRBV4-1 and TRBJ2-7, with a tentative D call TRBD2 (5 bases). The CDR3 contains 14 residues. The germline V gene encodes CDR1 MGHRA and CDR2 YSYEKL. Trimming took 2 bases from V and 4 from J, leaving 12 bases between them. CDR3 DNA: TGCGCCAGCAGCCAAAGTCCGGCGGGTTACGAGCAGTACTTC. Amino acid sequence: CASSQSPAGYEQYF.

This clone was counted a few times. The chain recombines TRBV7-2 with TRBJ1-5, with D maybe TRBD1 (5 bases). The CDR3 sequence is 16 residues long. V dropped 5 bases and J dropped 3 bases, with 17 bases sitting between them. Germline lookup yields CDR1 SGHTA and CDR2 FQGNSA. The CDR3 reads CASSLHGGVVNQPQHF. CDR3 nucleotides: TGTGCCAGCAGCCTCCACGGAGGGGTTGTCAATCAGCCCCAGCATTTT.

The chain is built from TRBV27 and TRBJ2-5, with 8 bases that match TRBD1. The CDR3 runs to 13 residues. V dropped 4 bases and J dropped 11; count of bases not matched to a gene: 9. Germline CDR1 reads MNHEY; CDR2 reads SMNVEV (reference sequence). The CDR3 loop is CASSWTGPGEQYF. The DNA of the CDR3 is TGTGCCAGCAGTTGGACAGGGCCGGGGGAGCAGTACTTC.

In this sample, this clone turned up once. The gene calls are TRBV2 and TRBJ2-7, with 10 bases aligning to TRBD1. After removal of 7 bases from V and 4 bases from J, the junction contained 22 bases not matched to a gene. The CDR3 has 19 residues. Germline V CDR1 and CDR2: SNHLY, FYNNEI. The CDR3 here is CASTGTGQGSLRALYEQYF. Here the CDR3 DNA reads TGTGCCAGCACTGGAACGGGACAGGGGTCTCTAAGGGCTCTTTACGAGCAGTACTTC.